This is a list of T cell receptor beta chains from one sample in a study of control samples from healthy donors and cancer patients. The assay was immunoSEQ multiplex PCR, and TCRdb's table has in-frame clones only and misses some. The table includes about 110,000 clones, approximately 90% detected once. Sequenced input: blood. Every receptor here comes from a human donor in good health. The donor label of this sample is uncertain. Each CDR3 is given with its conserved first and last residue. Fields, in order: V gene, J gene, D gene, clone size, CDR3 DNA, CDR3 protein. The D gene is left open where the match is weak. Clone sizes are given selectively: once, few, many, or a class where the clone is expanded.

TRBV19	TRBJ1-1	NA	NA	TGTGCCAGTAGTTTAACGGGGGGGGCTGAAGCTTTCTTT	CASSLTGGAEAFF
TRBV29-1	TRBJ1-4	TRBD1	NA	TGCAGCGGACAGGGGAGGGCTAATGAAAAACTGTTTTTT	CSGQGRANEKLFF
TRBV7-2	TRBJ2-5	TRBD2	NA	TGTGCCAGCAGCAAGTTATTAGCGGGGGTACAAGAGACCCAGTACTTC	CASSKLLAGVQETQYF
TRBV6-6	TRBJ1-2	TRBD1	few	TGTGCCAGCAGCCTCAGTTCGACAGGGGTTGAGGGCTACACCTTC	CASSLSSTGVEGYTF
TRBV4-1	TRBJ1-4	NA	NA	TGCGCCAGCAGCCTCACAATGCGAGGGGGAGAAGAAAAACTGTTTTTT	CASSLTMRGGEEKLFF
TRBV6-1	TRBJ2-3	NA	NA	TGTGCCAGCAGTGAATGGGGGGCGCGCAGCACAGATACGCAGTATTTT	CASSEWGARSTDTQYF
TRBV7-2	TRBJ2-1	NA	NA	TGTGCCAGCAGCTTACAGGGGTCCTCCAATGAGCAGTTCTTC	CASSLQGSSNEQFF
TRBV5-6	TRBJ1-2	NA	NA	TGTGCCAGCAGCTTGGTCGGGGCTCGGGGCTACACCTTC	CASSLVGARGYTF
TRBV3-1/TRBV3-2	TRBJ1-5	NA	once	TGTGCCAGCAGCCAAGATTTGGCAGGCAATCAGCCCCAGCATTTT	CASSQDLAGNQPQHF
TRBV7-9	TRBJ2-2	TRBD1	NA	TGTGCCAGCAGCTCCCCGGGACAGGGTTGGACCGGGGAGCTGTTTTTT	CASSSPGQGWTGELFF
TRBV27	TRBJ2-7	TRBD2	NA	TGTGCCAGCAGTTTTCGGGGGGTCCTCTCCTACGAGCAGTACTTC	CASSFRGVLSYEQYF
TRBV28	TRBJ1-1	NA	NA	TGTGCCAGCAGACTTCTTTTTAGGCAGAACACTGAAGCTTTCTTT	CASRLLFRQNTEAFF
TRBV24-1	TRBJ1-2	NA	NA	TGTGCCACCAGTGATTCTGGAACTTCTAACTATGGCTACACCTTC	CATSDSGTSNYGYTF
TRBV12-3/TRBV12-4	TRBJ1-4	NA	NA	TGTGCCACCCGGGGAGCCTTTAATGAAAAACTGTTTTTT	CATRGAFNEKLFF